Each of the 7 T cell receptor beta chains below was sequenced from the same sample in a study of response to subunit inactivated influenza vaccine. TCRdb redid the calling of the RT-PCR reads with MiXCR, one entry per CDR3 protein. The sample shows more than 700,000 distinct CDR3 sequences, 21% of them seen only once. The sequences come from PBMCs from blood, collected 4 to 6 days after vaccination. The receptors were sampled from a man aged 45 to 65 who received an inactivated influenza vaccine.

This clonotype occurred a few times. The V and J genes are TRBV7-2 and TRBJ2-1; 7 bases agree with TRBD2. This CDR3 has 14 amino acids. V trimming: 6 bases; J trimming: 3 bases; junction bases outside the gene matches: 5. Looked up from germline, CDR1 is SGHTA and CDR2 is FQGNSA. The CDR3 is CASSQAGIYNEQFF. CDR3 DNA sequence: TGTGCCAGCAGTCAAGCGGGGATCTACAATGAGCAGTTCTTC.

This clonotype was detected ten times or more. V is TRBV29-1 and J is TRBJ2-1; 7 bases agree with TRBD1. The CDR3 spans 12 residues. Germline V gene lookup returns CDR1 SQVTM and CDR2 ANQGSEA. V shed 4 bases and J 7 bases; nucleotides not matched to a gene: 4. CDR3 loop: CSVVKGANEQFF. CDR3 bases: TGCAGCGTTGTAAAGGGGGCGAATGAGCAGTTCTTC.

The chain's CDR3 is CASRQGADGGELFF. Here the CDR3 DNA reads TGCGCCAGTCGACAGGGGGCTGATGGCGGGGAGCTGTTTTTT. V is TRBV5-1 and J is TRBJ2-2; 10 bases are a match to TRBD1. Germline V gene data show CDR1 as SGHRS and CDR2 as YFSETQ. J was trimmed by 7 bases and V by 8 bases; bases with no gene match: 8. CDR3 length: 14 amino acids.

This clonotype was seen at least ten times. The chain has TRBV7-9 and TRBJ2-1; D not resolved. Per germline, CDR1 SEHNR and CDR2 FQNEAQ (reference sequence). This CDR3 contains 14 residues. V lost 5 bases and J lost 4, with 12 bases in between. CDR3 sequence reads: CASSLYGRYNEQFF. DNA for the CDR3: TGTGCCAGCAGCCTCTACGGGCGTTACAATGAGCAGTTCTTC. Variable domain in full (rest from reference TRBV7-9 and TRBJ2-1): DTGVSQNPRHKITKRGQNVTFRCDPISEHNRLYWYRQTLGQGPEFLTYFQNEAQLEKSRLLSDRFSAERPKGSFSTLEIQRTEQGDSAMYLCASSLYGRYNEQFFGPGTRLTVL.

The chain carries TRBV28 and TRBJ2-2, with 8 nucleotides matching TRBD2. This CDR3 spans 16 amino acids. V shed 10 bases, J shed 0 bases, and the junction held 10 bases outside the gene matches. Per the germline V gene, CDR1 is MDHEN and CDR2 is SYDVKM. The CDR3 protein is CATRRGTRTNTGELFF. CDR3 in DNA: TGTGCCACCAGACGTGGGACTAGAACGAACACCGGGGAGCTGTTTTTT.

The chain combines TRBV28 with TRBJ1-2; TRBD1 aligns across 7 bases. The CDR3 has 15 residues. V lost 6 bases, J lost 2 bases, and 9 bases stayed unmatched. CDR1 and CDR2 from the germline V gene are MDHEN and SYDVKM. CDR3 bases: TGTGCCAGCAGATTTAGCAGGGGGACCAACTATGGCTACACCTTC. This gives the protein CASRFSRGTNYGYTF.

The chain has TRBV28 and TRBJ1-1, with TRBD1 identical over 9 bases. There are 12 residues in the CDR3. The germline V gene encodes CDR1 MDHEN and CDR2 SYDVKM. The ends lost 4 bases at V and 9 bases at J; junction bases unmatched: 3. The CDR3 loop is CASSSGTGQAFF. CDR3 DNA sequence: TGTGCCAGCAGTTCCGGGACAGGGCAAGCTTTCTTT.